This T cell receptor (beta chain) was documented in a study of glioma-infiltrating T cells. This clonotype was counted only a few times. Its matching antigen is unknown. The germline CDR1 and CDR2 sequences are DFQATT and SNEGSKA (reference sequence). Trimming shortened V by 3 bases and J by 5 bases, and 15 bases separated the two germline ends. The CDR3 has 14 residues. TCR alpha and beta CDR3 regions were amplified from RNA using iRepertoire nested multiplex PCR. For one-step reverse transcription and amplification, about 85-400 ng of tissue mRNA or PBMC total RNA was used. A single record per CDR3 protein comes from TCRdb applying MiXCR to the multiplex PCR reads. Altogether 300,000 to 450,000 distinct CDR3 sequences are present, 35% to 45% being singletons, with the ten largest covering approximately 12%. Study-wide results and limits: A blood CDR3 motif signature was depleted in highly divergent patients.

The clonotype comes from a human donor with low-grade glioma or glioblastoma, undergoing nonglioma brain surgery, or in good health (not recorded which). The chain links TRBV20-1 to TRBJ2-3; tentative D call: TRBD2 (5 bases). The sample was glioma tissue, nonneoplastic brain tissue, or PBMCs (not recorded which). The DNA of the CDR3 is TGCAGTGCTAGTAGAGAGGGTGGTGGAGATACGCAGTATTTT. This encodes CSASREGGGDTQYF.